This entry lists 10 T cell receptor beta chains sequenced from one sample in a study of T-cell memory formation after mild COVID-19. Each CDR3 protein gets one entry after TCRdb re-called the 5' RACE reads with MiXCR. The sample yields 550,000 to 700,000 distinct CDR3 sequences, 17% seen once. The sample was PBMCs or a T cell subset sorted from them (not recorded which). The receptors come from an adult woman who had mild COVID-19 (a few samples of this study predate the infection). Cell type and time point are not known.

This clonotype has more than one count but fewer than ten. J is TRBJ2-1 and V is TRBV7-3; perhaps TRBD2 as D (6 bases). The CDR3 is 14 amino acids. Germline lookup yields CDR1 SGHTA and CDR2 FQGTGA. The V gene lost 2 bases and the J gene lost 10 bases, with 15 bases spanning the gap. CDR3 sequence (DNA): TGTGCCAGCAGCTTAGCCCTAGCGAACGGGGAGCAGTTCTTC. The encoded protein is CASSLALANGEQFF.

V and J are TRBV7-9 and TRBJ2-3; D call uncertain. Germline V CDR1 and CDR2: SEHNR, FQNEAQ (reference sequence). This CDR3 has 12 residues. Trimming removed 4 bases from V and 4 bases from J, with 6 bases in between. The CDR3 region is CASSWAPDTQYF. DNA of the CDR3: TGTGCCAGCAGCTGGGCCCCAGATACGCAGTATTTT.

The sample holds a few counts of this clonotype. The chain links TRBV5-1 to TRBJ2-3, with 10 positions matching TRBD1. Germline V lookup: CDR1 SGHRS, CDR2 YFSETQ. Germline trimming cut 6 bases from V and 1 base from J; bases unmatched to any gene: 8. This CDR3 is 16 amino acids long. CDR3 protein: CASTYAGTGGTDTQYF. The DNA for the CDR3 is TGCGCCAGCACCTACGCCGGGACAGGGGGCACAGATACGCAGTATTTT.

The chain combines TRBV5-1 with TRBJ2-3, with no clear D. In germline, CDR1 is SGHRS, CDR2 YFSETQ. Trimming cost V 7 bases and J 1 base, with 16 bases left between them. This CDR3 has 15 amino acids. The CDR3 spells CASSFGRQGTDTQYF. The DNA for the CDR3 is TGCGCCAGCTCCTTCGGGCGTCAGGGCACAGATACGCAGTATTTT.

This clonotype was recorded at least ten times. This CDR3 is CATSRPSPAKNIQYF. The CDR3 DNA is TGTGCCACCAGCAGACCATCTCCAGCCAAAAACATTCAGTACTTC. This sequence joins TRBV15 and TRBJ2-4; D uncertain. The CDR3 spans 15 residues. The germline V and J ends were trimmed by 2 bases and 0 bases, with 8 bases remaining between them. Germline V gene lookup returns CDR1 LNHNV and CDR2 YYDKDF (reference sequence).

J is TRBJ2-7 and V is TRBV6-1; maybe TRBD1 (5 bases). The germline V gene has CDR1 MNHNS and CDR2 SASEGT. This CDR3 comprises 15 residues. V lost 1 base to trimming and J lost 1 base, with 11 bases between them. The CDR3 region is CASSEEVGQSYEQYF. The DNA of the CDR3 is TGTGCCAGCAGTGAAGAGGTGGGGCAGTCCTACGAGCAGTACTTC.

This chain uses TRBV6-1 with TRBJ2-7; a possible D gene is TRBD1 (6 bases). The V gene's germline CDR1 is MNHNS and CDR2 SASEGT. The V end lost 2 bases, the J end lost 5 bases, and 13 bases lay between the germline ends. This CDR3 is built from 14 residues. CDR3 in DNA: TGTGCCAGCAGTGAAAGTTGGCAGGGGAACGAGCAGTACTTC. It specifies CASSESWQGNEQYF.

This clonotype showed up just a few times. The V and J genes are TRBV29-1 and TRBJ1-1; a possible D gene is TRBD1 (5 bases). This CDR3 has 16 amino acids. Germline lookup yields CDR1 SQVTM and CDR2 ANQGSEA. The V and J ends lost 2 bases and 0 bases respectively, with 16 bases between them. The CDR3 here is CSVETGGVGVNTEAFF. The CDR3 DNA sequence: TGCAGCGTTGAAACGGGCGGGGTAGGGGTGAACACTGAAGCTTTCTTT. Variable domain in full (rest from reference TRBV29-1 and TRBJ1-1): SAVISQKPSRDICQRGTSLTIQCQVDSQVTMMFWYRQQPGQSLTLIATANQGSEATYESGFVIDKFPISRPNLTFSTLTVSNMSPEDSSIYLCSVETGGVGVNTEAFFGQGTRLTVV.

The V gene is TRBV6-5, the J gene TRBJ1-5, with TRBD1 matching over 7 bases. The V segment lost 5 bases and the J segment 5 bases; nucleotides outside the gene matches: 6. The CDR3 sequence is 14 residues long. CDR1 MNHEY and CDR2 SVGAGI come from the germline V gene. CDR3 sequence reads: CASSHRGGDQPQHF. DNA of the CDR3: TGTGCCAGCAGTCACAGGGGAGGGGATCAGCCCCAGCATTTT.

This clonotype was detected a few times. This chain links TRBV7-9 with TRBJ1-2; weak D call: TRBD1 (6 bases). This CDR3 comprises 15 residues. Germline lookup yields CDR1 SEHNR and CDR2 FQNEAQ (reference sequence). V was trimmed by 5 bases and J by 3 bases, leaving 16 bases between them. CDR3 nucleotides: TGTGCCAGCAGCGAAGGGGGGGGCCTGGACTATGGCTACACCTTC. Protein product: CASSEGGGLDYGYTF. Full variable domain (rest looked up from reference TRBV7-9 and TRBJ1-2): DTGVSQNPRHKITKRGQNVTFRCDPISEHNRLYWYRQTLGQGPEFLTYFQNEAQLEKSRLLSDRFSAERPKGSFSTLEIQRTEQGDSAMYLCASSEGGGLDYGYTFGSGTRLTVV.